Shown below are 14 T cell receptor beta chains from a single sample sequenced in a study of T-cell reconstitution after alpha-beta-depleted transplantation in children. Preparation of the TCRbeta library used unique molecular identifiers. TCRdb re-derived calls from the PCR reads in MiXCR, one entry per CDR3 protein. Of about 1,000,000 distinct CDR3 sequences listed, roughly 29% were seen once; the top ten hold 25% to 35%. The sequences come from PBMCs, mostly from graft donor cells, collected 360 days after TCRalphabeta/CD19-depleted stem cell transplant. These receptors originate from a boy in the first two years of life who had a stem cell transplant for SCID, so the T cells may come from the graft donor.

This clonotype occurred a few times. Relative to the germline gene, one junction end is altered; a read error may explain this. CDR3 nucleotides: TGTGCCAGTAGTGACCCTTCGAACACTGAAGCTTTCTTT. This sequence encodes CASSDPSNTEAFF. The genes are TRBV25-1 and TRBJ1-1; D unresolved. Per germline, CDR1 MGHDK and CDR2 SYGVNS. The CDR3 covers 13 residues.

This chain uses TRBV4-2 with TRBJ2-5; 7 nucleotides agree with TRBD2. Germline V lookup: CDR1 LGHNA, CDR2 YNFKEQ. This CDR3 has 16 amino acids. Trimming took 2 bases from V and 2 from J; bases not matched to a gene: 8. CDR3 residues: CASSQPTAGKQETQYF. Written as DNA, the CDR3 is TGTGCCAGCAGCCAACCAACAGCGGGGAAACAAGAGACCCAGTACTTC.

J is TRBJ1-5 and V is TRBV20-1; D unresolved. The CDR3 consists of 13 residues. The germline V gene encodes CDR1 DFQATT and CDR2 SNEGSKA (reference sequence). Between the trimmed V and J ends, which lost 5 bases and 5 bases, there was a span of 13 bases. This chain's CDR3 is CSAAPYRDQPQHF. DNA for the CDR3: TGCAGTGCTGCCCCTTACCGTGATCAGCCCCAGCATTTT.

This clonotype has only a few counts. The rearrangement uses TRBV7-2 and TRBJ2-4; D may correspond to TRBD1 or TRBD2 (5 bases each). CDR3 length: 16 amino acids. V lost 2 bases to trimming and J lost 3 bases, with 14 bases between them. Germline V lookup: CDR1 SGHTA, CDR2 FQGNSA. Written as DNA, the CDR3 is TGTGCCAGCAGCTTACTCCCTTATGGGGGCAAAAACATTCAGTACTTC. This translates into CASSLLPYGGKNIQYF. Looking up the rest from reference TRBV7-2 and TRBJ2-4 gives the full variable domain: GAGVSQSPSNKVTEKGKDVELRCDPISGHTALYWYRQSLGQGLEFLIYFQGNSAPDKSGLPSDRFSAERTGGSVSTLTIQRTQQEDSAVYLCASSLLPYGGKNIQYFGAGTRLSVL.

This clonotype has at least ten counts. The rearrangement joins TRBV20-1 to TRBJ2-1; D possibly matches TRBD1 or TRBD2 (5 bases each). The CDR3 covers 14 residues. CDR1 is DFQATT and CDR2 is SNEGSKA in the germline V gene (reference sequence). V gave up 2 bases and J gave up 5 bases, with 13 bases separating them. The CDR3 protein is CSARISGTHNEQFF. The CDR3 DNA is TGCAGTGCTAGAATATCAGGGACCCACAATGAGCAGTTCTTC.

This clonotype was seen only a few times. CDR3 DNA: TGTGCCAGCTCACTCCAGCCTACACTGAACACCGGGGAGCTGTTTTTT. This gives the protein CASSLQPTLNTGELFF. The chain is built from TRBV18 and TRBJ2-2; D remains unclear. The germline V and J ends were trimmed by 4 bases and 1 base, with 13 bases remaining between them. This CDR3 comprises 16 residues. Germline V gene sequence: CDR1 KGHSH, CDR2 LQKENI.

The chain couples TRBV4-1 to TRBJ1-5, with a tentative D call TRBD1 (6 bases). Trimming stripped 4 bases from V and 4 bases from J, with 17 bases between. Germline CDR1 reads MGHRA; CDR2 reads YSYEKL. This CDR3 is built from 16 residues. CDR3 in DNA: TGCGCCAGCAGCCCTCAGGGGTGGGGTGCGAATCAGCCCCAGCATTTT. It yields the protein CASSPQGWGANQPQHF.

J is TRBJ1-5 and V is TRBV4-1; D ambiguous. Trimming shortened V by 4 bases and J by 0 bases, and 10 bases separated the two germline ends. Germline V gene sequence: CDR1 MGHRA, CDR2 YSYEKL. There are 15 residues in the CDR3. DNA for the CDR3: TGCGCCAGCAGCCTCGGACGGCATAGCAATCAGCCCCAGCATTTT. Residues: CASSLGRHSNQPQHF.

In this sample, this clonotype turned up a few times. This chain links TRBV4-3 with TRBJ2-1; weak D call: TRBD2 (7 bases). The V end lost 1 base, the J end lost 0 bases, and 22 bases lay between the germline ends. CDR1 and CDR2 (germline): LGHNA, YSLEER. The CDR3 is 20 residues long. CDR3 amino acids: CASSQVRGGYDPSSYNEQFF. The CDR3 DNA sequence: TGCGCCAGCAGCCAAGTGAGGGGGGGCTACGACCCGAGCTCCTACAATGAGCAGTTCTTC.

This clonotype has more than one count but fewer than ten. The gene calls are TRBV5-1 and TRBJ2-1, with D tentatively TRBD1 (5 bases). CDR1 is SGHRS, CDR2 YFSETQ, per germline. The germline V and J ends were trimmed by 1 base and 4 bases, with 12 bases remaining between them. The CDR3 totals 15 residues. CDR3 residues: CASSLRGRNYNEQFF. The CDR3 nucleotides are TGCGCCAGCAGCTTGAGGGGTAGAAATTACAATGAGCAGTTCTTC.

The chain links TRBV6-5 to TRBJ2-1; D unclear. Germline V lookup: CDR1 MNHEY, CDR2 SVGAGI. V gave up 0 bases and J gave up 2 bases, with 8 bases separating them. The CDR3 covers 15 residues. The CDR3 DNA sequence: TGTGCCAGCAGTTACTCGTGGGGTACCTACAATGAGCAGTTCTTC. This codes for CASSYSWGTYNEQFF.

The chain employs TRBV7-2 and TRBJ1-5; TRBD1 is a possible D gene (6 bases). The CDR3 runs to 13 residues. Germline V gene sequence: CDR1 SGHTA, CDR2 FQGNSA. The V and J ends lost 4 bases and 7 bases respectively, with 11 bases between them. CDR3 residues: CASSSTGRQPQHF. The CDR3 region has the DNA TGTGCCAGCAGCTCAACAGGGAGGCAGCCCCAGCATTTT.

CDR3 DNA sequence: TGTGCCAGCAGTTACATGTACCAAGAGACCCAGTACTTC. Translation gives CASSYMYQETQYF. This chain connects TRBV6-6 to TRBJ2-5; D is unclear. Germline V gives CDR1 MNHNY, CDR2 SVGAGI (reference sequence). The V end lost 2 bases, the J end lost 0 bases, and 4 bases lay between the germline ends. CDR3 length: 13 amino acids.

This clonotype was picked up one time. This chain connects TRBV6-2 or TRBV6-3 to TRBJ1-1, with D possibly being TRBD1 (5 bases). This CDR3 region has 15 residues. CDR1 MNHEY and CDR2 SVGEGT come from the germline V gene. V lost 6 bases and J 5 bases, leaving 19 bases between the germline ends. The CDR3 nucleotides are TGTGCCAGCAGACTAATGGGACTTGGACGGACTGAAGCTTTCTTT. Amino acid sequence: CASRLMGLGRTEAFF.